This passage covers 22 T cell receptor beta chains from one sample sequenced in a study of blood T cell repertoires in COVID-19. Sequencing used immunoSEQ multiplex PCR; TCRdb keeps in-frame clones, though not all of them. The data show hundreds of thousands of clones, roughly 90% seen once. The sample consisted of PBMCs or T cells enriched from blood (not recorded which). The receptor set was obtained from a woman aged 25 to 39 who had recovered from COVID-19.

The rearrangement joins TRBV11-1 to TRBJ2-2; 8 bases match TRBD1. This CDR3 region has 16 residues. From germline, CDR1 is SGHAT and CDR2 FQDESV (reference sequence). Trimming took 1 base from V and 5 from J; bases not matched to a gene: 6. In DNA, the CDR3 is TGTGCCAGCAGCTTAGAGGGCAGGGGGCGAACCGGGGAGCTGTTTTTT. Translating it yields CASSLEGRGRTGELFF.

The chain carries TRBV13 and TRBJ1-4, with D maybe TRBD1 (6 bases). V was shortened by 5 bases and J by 3 bases, with 13 bases between the two germline ends. Germline V gene data show CDR1 as PRHDT and CDR2 as FYEKMQ (reference sequence). The CDR3 extends over 15 amino acids. The CDR3 region has the DNA TGTGCCAGCAGCCGCCGGACAGCCGCTAATGAAAAACTGTTTTTT. Translation gives CASSRRTAANEKLFF. Full variable domain (rest looked up from reference TRBV13 and TRBJ1-4): AAGVIQSPRHLIKEKRETATLKCYPIPRHDTVYWYQQGPGQDPQFLISFYEKMQSDKGSIPDRFSAQQFSDYHSELNMSSLELGDSALYFCASSRRTAANEKLFFGSGTQLSVL.

This clone has only a few counts. The chain carries TRBV6-5 and TRBJ2-7; D not certain. This CDR3 has 13 residues. V was trimmed by 4 bases and J by 4 bases, leaving 11 bases between them. CDR1 and CDR2 (germline): MNHEY, SVGAGI. The CDR3 DNA reads as TGTGCCAGCAGTTCCTCCCCCCTTTACGAGCAGTACTTC. Translating it yields CASSSSPLYEQYF.

The V gene is TRBV6-4, the J gene TRBJ1-5; D is unresolved. The CDR3 has 14 residues. Germline assignment: CDR1 MRHNA and CDR2 SNTAGT. V was shortened by 4 bases and J by 7 bases, with 14 bases between the two germline ends. The CDR3 bases are TGTGCCAGCAGTGGTCTGGAGCGGAAGCAGCCCCAGCATTTT. It codes for CASSGLERKQPQHF.

The V and J genes are TRBV9 and TRBJ2-3; 8 nucleotides line up with TRBD1. Germline CDR1 SGDLS, CDR2 YYNGEE. This CDR3 has 15 residues. V lost 0 bases and J lost 5; bases outside the gene matches: 5. CDR3 in amino acids: CASSVGTGYGDTQYF. CDR3 bases: TGTGCCAGCAGCGTAGGGACAGGGTATGGAGATACGCAGTATTTT.

The chain carries TRBV6-5 and TRBJ1-1, with 8 bases aligning to TRBD1. The germline V gene has CDR1 MNHEY and CDR2 SVGAGI. The CDR3 extends over 14 amino acids. J gave up 1 base and V 6 bases, and 4 bases lay outside the gene matches. CDR3 protein: CASRAGTGNTEAFF. The CDR3 nucleotides read TGTGCCAGCAGAGCCGGGACAGGGAACACTGAAGCTTTCTTT.

The chain joins TRBV6-2 or TRBV6-3 to TRBJ1-1; D gene unclear. V lost 0 bases to trimming and J lost 4 bases, with 6 bases between them. CDR1 is MNHEY, CDR2 SVGEGT, per germline. The CDR3 loop spans 13 amino acids. In DNA, the CDR3 is TGTGCCAGCAGTTACTCGAGATTCACTGAAGCTTTCTTT. Its translation is CASSYSRFTEAFF.

V and J are TRBV19 and TRBJ1-2, with TRBD1 as a possible D gene (6 bases). The V gene's germline CDR1 is LNHDA and CDR2 SQIVND (reference sequence). The CDR3 loop spans 15 amino acids. Between the trimmed V and J ends, which lost 2 bases and 8 bases, there was a span of 18 bases. The CDR3 loop reads CASSIPGQPPRGYTF. CDR3 coding DNA: TGTGCCAGTAGTATACCCGGACAGCCGCCTAGGGGCTACACCTTC.

This clone was found a few times. The CDR3 spells CASSFLGSPLHF. CDR3 bases: TGTGCCAGCAGTTTTCTCGGTTCACCCCTCCACTTT. The V call is TRBV27, the J call TRBJ1-6; D remains unclear. Trimming left V 3 bases short and J 9 bases short, with 6 bases between. The CDR3 runs to 12 residues. Germline-derived CDR1 and CDR2 are MNHEY and SMNVEV (reference sequence).

The rearrangement links TRBV6-5 to TRBJ1-2; 7 bases map to TRBD1. The CDR3 consists of 15 residues. CDR1 is MNHEY, CDR2 SVGAGI, per germline. V dropped 0 bases and J dropped 4; count of bases not matched to a gene: 5. CDR3 loop: CASSYSGGQSYGYTF. In DNA, the CDR3 is TGTGCCAGCAGTTACTCCGGGGGACAGAGCTATGGCTACACCTTC.

The CDR3 region is CASVETPNPHTEAFF. The CDR3 DNA follows: TGTGCCAGCGTCGAGACACCGAACCCTCACACTGAAGCTTTCTTT. The chain combines TRBV2 with TRBJ1-1; D is undetermined. The CDR3 is 15 residues long. The V end was cut by 8 bases, the J end by 3 bases, with 19 bases between. Germline loops: CDR1 SNHLY, CDR2 FYNNEI.

The chain joins TRBV11-2 to TRBJ2-3; D gene ambiguous. The V end lost 1 base, the J end lost 0 bases, and 8 bases lay between the germline ends. The germline CDR1 and CDR2 sequences are SGHAT and FQNNGV. This CDR3 region has 15 residues. CDR3 amino acids: CASSLVSPSTDTQYF. The DNA of the CDR3 is TGTGCCAGCAGCTTAGTCTCCCCCAGCACAGATACGCAGTATTTT.

V is TRBV27 and J is TRBJ1-5; 8 nucleotides match TRBD1. The CDR3 covers 18 residues. Trimming removed 5 bases from V and 2 bases from J; junction bases left unmatched: 14. The germline CDR1 and CDR2 sequences are MNHEY and SMNVEV (reference sequence). The CDR3 is CASSRGQGRDSGNQPQHF. The CDR3 nucleotides are TGTGCCAGCAGTCGCGGACAGGGTAGGGATTCGGGCAATCAGCCCCAGCATTTT.

This chain joins TRBV27 and TRBJ2-7; a weak D match, TRBD2 (6 bases). The CDR3 spans 13 residues. V shed 0 bases and J shed 4 bases, with 7 bases lying between them. Germline V CDR1 and CDR2: MNHEY, SMNVEV (reference sequence). The chain's CDR3 is CASSLSEGYEQYF. The DNA of the CDR3 is TGTGCCAGCAGTTTATCGGAGGGTTACGAGCAGTACTTC.

The rearrangement uses TRBV28 and TRBJ1-5, with D unresolved. Germline V gene lookup returns CDR1 MDHEN and CDR2 SYDVKM. Trimming stripped 6 bases from V and 0 bases from J, with 12 bases between. This CDR3 comprises 15 residues. The CDR3 reads CASRAHDDSNQPQHF. CDR3 sequence (DNA): TGTGCCAGCAGGGCACACGATGATAGCAATCAGCCCCAGCATTTT.

The V gene is TRBV30, the J gene TRBJ1-3; D is unresolved. The CDR3 contains 14 residues. Germline V gives CDR1 GTSNPN, CDR2 SVGIG (reference sequence). The V end was cut by 5 bases, the J end by 0 bases, with 11 bases between. This CDR3 is CAWHRGSSGNTIYF. In nucleotides, the CDR3 is TGTGCCTGGCATCGAGGATCCTCTGGAAACACCATATATTTT.

The V gene is TRBV18, the J gene TRBJ1-2, with a possible D match to TRBD1 (5 bases). CDR1 and CDR2 from the germline V gene are KGHSH and LQKENI. Trimming took off 7 bases at V and 2 bases at J, with 8 bases between the two ends. The CDR3 runs 12 residues. The CDR3 coding sequence is TGTGCCAGCTATGGGGCCAACTATGGCTACACCTTC. Amino acids: CASYGANYGYTF.

The rearrangement links TRBV19 to TRBJ1-2; no reliable D call. Trimming pared 0 bases from V and 8 bases from J, leaving 22 bases between. The germline V gene encodes CDR1 LNHDA and CDR2 SQIVND (reference sequence). The CDR3 consists of 17 residues. This CDR3 reads CASSIEGGVPLTKGYTF. For the CDR3, the DNA is TGTGCCAGTAGTATAGAGGGAGGAGTTCCTCTAACAAAGGGCTACACCTTC.

The chain recombines TRBV28 with TRBJ1-4; D ambiguous. V was cut by 5 bases and J by 8 bases, with 6 bases left in between. The CDR3 has 11 amino acids. Germline V lookup: CDR1 MDHEN, CDR2 SYDVKM. CDR3 coding DNA: TGTGCCAGCAGTATACAGGAAAAACTGTTTTTT. Its translation is CASSIQEKLFF. Based on the CDR3 plus reference TRBV28 and TRBJ1-4, the full variable domain is DVKVTQSSRYLVKRTGEKVFLECVQDMDHENMFWYRQDPGLGLRLIYFSYDVKMKEKGDIPEGYSVSREKKERFSLILESASTNQTSMYLCASSIQEKLFFGSGTQLSVL.

The chain employs TRBV6-5 and TRBJ1-4; D perhaps matches TRBD1 (5 bases). V lost 6 bases, J lost 7 bases, and 18 bases lay in between. The length of the CDR3 is 15 residues. The V gene's germline CDR1 is MNHEY and CDR2 SVGAGI. Here the CDR3 DNA reads TGTGCCAGCAGCCAGAACAGGCAGGGTGCTGAAAAACTGTTTTTT. It yields the protein CASSQNRQGAEKLFF.

The chain joins TRBV7-9 to TRBJ1-2; D gene unclear. The germline CDR1 and CDR2 sequences are SEHNR and FQNEAQ (reference sequence). Deletions cut 5 bases from V and 6 bases from J, with 16 bases between. The CDR3 spans 14 residues. CDR3 sequence (DNA): TGTGCCAGCAGCCGCATGGCGGGTGGGGATGGCTACACCTTC. Translated, it gives CASSRMAGGDGYTF.

In nucleotides, the CDR3 is TGTGCCAGCAGCAAACCAGGGGGTTGGTATCAGCCCCAGCATTTT. This encodes CASSKPGGWYQPQHF. J is TRBJ1-5 and V is TRBV21-1; the table's D call, TRBD1, has no DNA check behind it. TRBV21-1 is flagged as a pseudogene. This CDR3 spans 15 amino acids.